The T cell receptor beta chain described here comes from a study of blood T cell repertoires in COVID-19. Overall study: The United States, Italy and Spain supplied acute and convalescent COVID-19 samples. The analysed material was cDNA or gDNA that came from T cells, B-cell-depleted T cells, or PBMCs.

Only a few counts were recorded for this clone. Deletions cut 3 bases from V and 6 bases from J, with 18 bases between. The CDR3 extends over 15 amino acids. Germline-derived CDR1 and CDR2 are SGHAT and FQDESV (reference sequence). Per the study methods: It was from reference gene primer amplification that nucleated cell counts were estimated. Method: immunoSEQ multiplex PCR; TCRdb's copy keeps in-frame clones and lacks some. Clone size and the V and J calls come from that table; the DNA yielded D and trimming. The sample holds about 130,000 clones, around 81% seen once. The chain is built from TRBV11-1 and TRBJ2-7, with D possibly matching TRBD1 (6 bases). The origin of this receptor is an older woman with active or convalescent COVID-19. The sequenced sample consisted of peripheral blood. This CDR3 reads CASSFNDRNPTEQYF. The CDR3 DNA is TGTGCCAGCAGCTTTAATGACAGGAACCCGACCGAGCAGTACTTC.